This paragraph reports one T cell receptor (beta chain). Its antigen is currently unknown. The cDNA was synthesized by means of template-switch 5'RACE, which was carried out with 10-nucleotide random UMIs. Using its own MiXCR run on the 5' RACE reads, TCRdb lists one record per CDR3 protein. The profile covers tens of thousands of distinct CDR3 sequences, with about 4% appearing a single time and approximately 1.2% taken by the ten largest. This sample is part of a study of neurological immune-mediated disorders. Notes on the study in general: Grouping of repertoires by phylogeny put those of 18 of 34 multiple sclerosis patients into a single related-CDR3 cluster, a possible signature. HTLV-1-associated myelopathy showed the most TCR clonal expansion; multiple sclerosis the least, below healthy controls. Neither clinical nor MRI features were associated with the multiple sclerosis repertoire cluster.

This clonotype was sampled from a man aged 30-40 years with multiple sclerosis. The specimen sequenced was PBMCs.

The CDR3 loop reads CASSESRGRTGELFF. CDR3 in DNA: TGTGCCAGCAGTGAATCCAGGGGTCGGACCGGGGAGCTGTTTTTT. The chain carries TRBV25-1 and TRBJ2-2, with D perhaps TRBD1 (6 bases). The length of the CDR3 is 15 residues. The germline gives CDR1 MGHDK, CDR2 SYGVNS. Trimming cost V 1 base and J 5 bases, with 11 bases left between them.